This TCR beta chain was recorded in a study of blood T cell repertoires in COVID-19. Losses at the gene ends were 7 bases for V and 2 bases for J; bases not matched to a gene: 7. The germline V gene encodes CDR1 LNHDA and CDR2 SQIVND (reference sequence). The CDR3 length is 16 residues. This table comes from immunoSEQ multiplex PCR, and its TCRdb copy is limited to in-frame clones, with some not included. The data show over 120,000 clones, about 76% seen once. Sequenced sample: peripheral blood. The chain combines TRBV19 with TRBJ1-5, with 11 bases matching TRBD1. The clonotype originates from a woman in her 70s with COVID-19, enrolled during active disease. The DNA of the CDR3 is TGTGCCAGTAACTCACGGGACAGGGGGGGCAATCAGCCCCAGCATTTT. It specifies CASNSRDRGGNQPQHF.